This T cell receptor beta chain originates from a study of blood T cell repertoires in COVID-19. Whole-study context: Researchers got acute and convalescent COVID-19 samples from the United States, Italy and Spain.

The method was immunoSEQ multiplex PCR; TCRdb's version includes in-frame clones alone and lacks a portion of them. The sample yields about 180,000 clones, roughly 88% seen once. The sequencing input was peripheral blood. This clonotype was sampled from a human donor with active or convalescent COVID-19. The donor label of this sample is uncertain.

CDR3 sequence (DNA): TGTGCCAGCAGTGAAAGGACAGGTTCTTACAATGAGCAGTTCTTC. Translating gives CASSERTGSYNEQFF. The chain joins TRBV6-1 to TRBJ2-1; 7 positions agree with TRBD1. The CDR3 runs 15 residues. V was clipped by 2 bases and J by 4 bases; unmatched bases: 5. Looked up from germline, CDR1 is MNHNS and CDR2 is SASEGT.